This T cell receptor (beta chain) was profiled in a study of T-cell reconstitution after alpha-beta-depleted transplantation in children. The CDR3 sequence is 15 residues long. V was clipped by 2 bases and J by 5 bases; unmatched bases: 6. Construction of the TCRbeta library involved unique molecular identifiers. TCRdb reprocessed the PCR reads with MiXCR, giving one entry per CDR3 protein. The table lists about a million distinct CDR3 sequences, about 29% of them singletons, with 28% in the top ten. This sample comprised PBMCs, mostly from graft donor cells, obtained 360 days after TCRalphabeta/CD19-depleted stem cell transplant. This TCR was sampled from a boy in the first two years of life who had a stem cell transplant for SCID, so the T cells may come from the graft donor. The chain is built from TRBV12-3 or TRBV12-4 and TRBJ2-5, with 9 bases that match TRBD2. The DNA of the CDR3 is TGTGCCAGCAGTTTACCGCGGGGGGGGGTGGAGACCCAGTACTTC. As protein: CASSLPRGGVETQYF.